This T cell receptor beta chain was found in a study of T cells in Graves' hyperthyroidism and ophthalmopathy. CDR3 length equals 16 residues. Between the trimmed V and J ends, which lost 5 bases and 8 bases, there was a span of 24 bases. The V gene's germline CDR1 is LNHDA and CDR2 SQIVND (reference sequence). Template material for amplifying TCR beta CDR3 regions consisted of RNA transcripts. A set of HTBI primers served as the primers for a first-round RT-PCR of the TCR CDR3. TCRdb called the multiplex PCR reads again in MiXCR, with one record for every CDR3 protein. The sample consists of roughly 800,000 distinct CDR3 sequences, about two fifths of them appearing once. Stable Graves' hyperthyroidism meant no ophthalmopathy progression within 18 months.

The V gene is TRBV19, the J gene TRBJ1-1; a weak D match, TRBD1 (5 bases). This receptor was identified in a man between 18 and 29 years old with Graves' hyperthyroidism. The sequencing input was blood. CDR3 sequence reads: CASSPRSGGRVGEAFF. The DNA for the CDR3 is TGTGCCAGTAGTCCACGGAGCGGGGGTCGCGTCGGAGAAGCTTTCTTT.